Each of the 7 T cell receptor beta chains below was sequenced from the same sample in a study of cytomegalovirus exposure and HLA in healthy donors. Researchers ran the PCR with 60 Vbeta and 13 Jbeta primers. Generated by immunoSEQ multiplex PCR, the TCRdb table keeps only in-frame clones and is missing some. The table has hundreds of thousands of clones, nearly 80% seen once. The sample was PBMCs. The receptors here all came from a male donor in good health and CMV-seronegative.

This chain uses TRBV5-1 with TRBJ2-2, with D maybe TRBD2 (7 bases). V lost 3 bases, J lost 4 bases, and 16 bases lay in between. Germline V gives CDR1 SGHRS, CDR2 YFSETQ. The CDR3 consists of 16 residues. The CDR3 region is CASSSEGGAGTGELFF. The CDR3 region has the DNA TGCGCCAGCAGCTCGGAAGGGGGGGCCGGCACCGGGGAGCTGTTTTTT.

Worth noting for this clone: At one of its ends the junction is not consistent with the germline gene, which may arise from a read error. The chain joins TRBV7-9 to TRBJ2-5; 9 bases line up with TRBD1. This CDR3 has 15 amino acids. CDR1 and CDR2 from the germline V gene are SEHNR and FQNEAQ (reference sequence). The CDR3 DNA is TGTTCCAGCAGCGGGGACAGGGAGGGAGGAGAGACCCAGTACTTC. Translation gives CSSSGDREGGETQYF.

DNA for the CDR3: TGTGCCAGCAGCCAAGCGGGACAGGGTAACATTCAGTACTTC. This encodes CASSQAGQGNIQYF. The chain combines TRBV14 with TRBJ2-4; 9 bases fit TRBD1. This CDR3 is 14 amino acids long. Losses at the gene ends were 1 base for V and 7 bases for J; bases not matched to a gene: 2. The V gene's germline CDR1 is SGHDN and CDR2 FVKESK.

The rearrangement uses TRBV28 and TRBJ2-7; 13 bases align to TRBD2. This CDR3 has 18 amino acids. J was trimmed by 7 bases and V by 6 bases; bases with no gene match: 18. The germline V gene has CDR1 MDHEN and CDR2 SYDVKM. CDR3: CASSLLRGLAGEVGEQYF. The CDR3 DNA reads TGTGCCAGCAGCCTCCTACGCGGACTAGCGGGAGAAGTTGGGGAGCAGTACTTC.

The CDR3 sequence is CASSLSDSSYEQYF. CDR3 DNA sequence: TGTGCCAGCAGTTTATCAGACAGCTCCTACGAGCAGTACTTC. The rearrangement links TRBV27 to TRBJ2-7; TRBD1 is a possible D gene (5 bases). Per germline, CDR1 MNHEY and CDR2 SMNVEV (reference sequence). With 0 bases removed from V and 0 bases from J, the gap between germline ends came to 6 bases. The CDR3 totals 14 residues.

The CDR3 here is CASSLDRGPNTEAFF. CDR3 nucleotides: TGTGCCAGCAGCTTGGACAGGGGGCCGAACACTGAAGCTTTCTTT. The chain links TRBV5-4 to TRBJ1-1; 9 bases are a match to TRBD1. Germline CDR1 and CDR2: SGHNT and YYREEE (reference sequence). This CDR3 contains 15 residues. The V segment lost 0 bases and the J segment 1 base; nucleotides outside the gene matches: 1. Full variable domain (remainder filled in from reference TRBV5-4 and TRBJ1-1): ETGVTQSPTHLIKTRGQQVTLRCSSQSGHNTVSWYQQALGQGPQFIFQYYREEENGRGNFPPRFSGLQFPNYSSELNVNALELDDSALYLCASSLDRGPNTEAFFGQGTRLTVV.

This clone was counted a few times. This rearrangement joins TRBV7-6 to TRBJ2-3, with 10 nucleotides matching TRBD1. The CDR3 sequence is 15 residues long. Trimming at V came to 5 bases and at J to 7 bases, leaving 9 bases not matched to a gene. The germline V gene has CDR1 SGHVS and CDR2 FNYEAQ. DNA for the CDR3: TGTGCCAGCAGCCCCCCGGGACAGGGGTGGCATACGCAGTATTTT. Translated, it gives CASSPPGQGWHTQYF.